The rows below give T cell receptor beta chains drawn from one sample of a study of identical twins. MiXCR, run by TCRdb on the 5' RACE reads, gives a single entry per CDR3 protein. This table has 500,000 to 650,000 distinct CDR3 sequences, approximately 20% appearing once. These data were also reused for a study on yellow fever vaccine responses in identical twins.

Sequencing was done on a sample of CD4+ T cells sorted from blood. Source of these receptors: a woman in her late teens or twenties in good health. CDR3s include the opening cysteine and the closing phenylalanine or tryptophan. A D gene is named only where the DNA matches it firmly. Clone size is stated in some rows and not others, as once, few, many or a class when expanded.

TGTGCCACCAGTGATTTCAACAGAAACTATGGCTACACCTTC CATSDFNRNYGYTF TRBV24-1 . . TRBJ1-2
TGTGCCAGCAGTTTACGGTTGGCTAGCGGGGGGACTAGCACAGATACGCAGTATTTT CASSLRLASGGTSTDTQYF TRBV28 TRBD2 few TRBJ2-3
TGTGCCAGCAGGGGTAACAGGGCTAATGAGCAGTTCTTC CASRGNRANEQFF TRBV12-3/TRBV12-4 . few TRBJ2-1
TGCGCCAGCCGTCCGGCCGCGGGATCAGAGACCCAGTACTTC CASRPAAGSETQYF TRBV5-1 . . TRBJ2-5
TGTGCCAGCAGCTTGCCGTCAGGGAGAGCTGGGGCCAACGTCCTGACTTTC CASSLPSGRAGANVLTF TRBV5-6 . . TRBJ2-6
TGTGCCAGCAGTGAAGAGGGGCTAGCGGGAGGTTCCTACAATGAGCAGTTCTTC CASSEEGLAGGSYNEQFF TRBV2 TRBD2 . TRBJ2-1
TGTGCCAGCAGTGCGACAGGGTTGAGCAATCAGCCCCAGCATTTT CASSATGLSNQPQHF TRBV27 TRBD1 . TRBJ1-5
TGCAGCGTTGGGGGGGCGGTTTACAATGAGCAGTTCTTC CSVGGAVYNEQFF TRBV29-1 . few TRBJ2-1
TGTGCCAGCAGCTCTGCCGGGACGAGAACGAACACCGGGGAGCTGTTTTTT CASSSAGTRTNTGELFF TRBV28 . few TRBJ2-2
TGTGCCACGACCCCGGATCGGGTTATCGAGCAGTACTTC CATTPDRVIEQYF TRBV10-3 . . TRBJ2-7
TGTGCCAGCAGCTTATTGGGCCCCGGACAGGCTCTTAATTCACCCCTCCACTTT CASSLLGPGQALNSPLHF TRBV11-2 TRBD1 few TRBJ1-6
TGTGCCATCTCCGTGGGGGTCCCAGGCTCTGGGGCCAACGTCCTGACTTTC CAISVGVPGSGANVLTF TRBV28 . many TRBJ2-6
TGTGCCAGCAGCCAAACCGGGGGGGAATCCTACGAGCAGTACTTC CASSQTGGESYEQYF TRBV3-1 TRBD2 few TRBJ2-7
TGTGCCAGCAGTCCAATTAGCGGGAGGATCCGAGAGACCCAGTACTTC CASSPISGRIRETQYF TRBV28 TRBD2 . TRBJ2-5
TGTGCCACCAGTGATCCGACTAGCGGGCGAACCGGGGAGCTGTTTTTT CATSDPTSGRTGELFF TRBV24-1 TRBD2 . TRBJ2-2
TGCGCCAGCAGTTCCTTAGCGGAGGGCACAGATACGCAGTATTTT CASSSLAEGTDTQYF TRBV5-1 . . TRBJ2-3
TGCAGTGCTCGAGGAGTACAGGGAACTACAGATACGCAGTATTTT CSARGVQGTTDTQYF TRBV20-1 . . TRBJ2-3